The T cell receptor beta chain described here comes from a study of blood T cell repertoires in COVID-19. Overall study context: The United States, Italy and Spain provided the acute and convalescent COVID-19 samples. PBMCs, B-cell-depleted T cells, or T cells provided the cDNA or gDNA that made up the material.

As processed by the authors: It was from reference gene primer amplification that nucleated cell counts were estimated. Clones were sequenced by immunoSEQ multiplex PCR, and TCRdb holds only the in-frame ones, with some missing. Clone size and V and J calls were adopted from that table, with D and trimming inferred from the DNA. In the table there are more than 300,000 clones, 88% of which are singletons. Patients at the Seattle site were enrolled during active infection and followed longitudinally. This TCR was sampled from a woman aged 70-85 years with COVID-19, enrolled during active disease. The sample consisted of peripheral blood.

This chain's CDR3 is CSVGDGTGYGYTF. The CDR3 coding sequence is TGCAGCGTGGGGGACGGGACAGGGTATGGCTACACCTTC. The V call is TRBV29-1, the J call TRBJ1-2; TRBD1 matches 9 bases. The germline V gene has CDR1 SQVTM and CDR2 ANQGSEA. The ends lost 6 bases at V and 5 bases at J; junction bases unmatched: 7. This CDR3 region has 13 residues.